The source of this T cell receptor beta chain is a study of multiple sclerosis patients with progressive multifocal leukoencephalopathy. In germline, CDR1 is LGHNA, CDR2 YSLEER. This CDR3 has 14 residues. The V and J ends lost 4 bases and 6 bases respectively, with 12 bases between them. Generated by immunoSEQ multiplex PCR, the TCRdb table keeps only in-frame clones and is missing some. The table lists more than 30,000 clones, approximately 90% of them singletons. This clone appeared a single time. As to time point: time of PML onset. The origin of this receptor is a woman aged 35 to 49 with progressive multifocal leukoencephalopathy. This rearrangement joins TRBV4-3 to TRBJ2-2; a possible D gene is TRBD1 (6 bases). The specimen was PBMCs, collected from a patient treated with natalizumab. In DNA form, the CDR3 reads TGCGCCAGCAGCCTAAACAGGGAATCCGGGGAGCTGTTTTTT. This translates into CASSLNRESGELFF.